This T cell receptor (beta chain) originates from a study of blood T cells in healthy people across ages. General observations from the study: A strong correlation was found between TCR beta diversity and the percentage of naive T cells.

Through a sample-barcoded 5' primer and a J-beta primer mix, a second PCR was run for roughly 7 to 12 cycles. TCRdb called the 5' RACE reads again in MiXCR, with one record for every CDR3 protein. The table shows hundreds of thousands of distinct CDR3 sequences, with roughly 30% occurring only once. To note about this clonotype: Its target is not known.

Input material: blood. The TCR was taken from a woman at least 80 years old in good health.

The CDR3 bases are TGTGCCAGCAGTTCCTCCAGGGAATTTAATTCACCCCTCCACTTT. Translation gives CASSSSREFNSPLHF. The chain links TRBV5-4 to TRBJ1-6; D may be TRBD1 (5 bases). The CDR3 runs to 15 residues. V shed 5 bases and J shed 6 bases, with 15 bases lying between them. Looked up from germline, CDR1 is SGHNT and CDR2 is YYREEE (reference sequence).